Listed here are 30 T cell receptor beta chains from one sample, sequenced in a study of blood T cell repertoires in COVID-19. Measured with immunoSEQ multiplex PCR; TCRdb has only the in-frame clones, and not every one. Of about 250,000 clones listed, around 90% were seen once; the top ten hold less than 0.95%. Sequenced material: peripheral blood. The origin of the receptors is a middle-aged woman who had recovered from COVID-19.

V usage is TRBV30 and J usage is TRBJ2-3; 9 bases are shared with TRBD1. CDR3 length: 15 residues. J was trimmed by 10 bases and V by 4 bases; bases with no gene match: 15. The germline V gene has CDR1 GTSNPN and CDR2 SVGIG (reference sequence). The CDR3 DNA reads TGTGCCTGGACACAGGGGGCGATTAGCGAGATGGCGCAGTATTTT. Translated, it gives CAWTQGAISEMAQYF.

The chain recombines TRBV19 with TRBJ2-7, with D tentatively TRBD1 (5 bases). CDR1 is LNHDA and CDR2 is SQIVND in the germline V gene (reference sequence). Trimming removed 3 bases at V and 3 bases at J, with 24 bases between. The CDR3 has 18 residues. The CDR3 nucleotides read TGTGCCAGTAGTATTGTGCAGTCTTTCAGGGCCAGGAACTACGAGCAGTACTTC. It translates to CASSIVQSFRARNYEQYF.

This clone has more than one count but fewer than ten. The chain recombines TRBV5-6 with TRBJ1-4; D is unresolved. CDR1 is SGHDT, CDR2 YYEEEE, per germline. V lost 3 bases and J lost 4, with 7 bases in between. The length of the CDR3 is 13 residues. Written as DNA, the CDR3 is TGTGCCAGCAGCTCTGGCTTTAATGAAAAACTGTTTTTT. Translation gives CASSSGFNEKLFF. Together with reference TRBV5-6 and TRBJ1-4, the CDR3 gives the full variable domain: DAGVTQSPTHLIKTRGQQVTLRCSPKSGHDTVSWYQQALGQGPQFIFQYYEEEERQRGNFPDRFSGHQFPNYSSELNVNALLLGDSALYLCASSSGFNEKLFFGSGTQLSVL.

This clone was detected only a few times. The chain's CDR3 is CASTLGGSDYGYTF. CDR3 nucleotides: TGTGCCAGCACCCTGGGGGGGAGTGACTATGGCTACACCTTC. V gene TRBV5-4 combines with J gene TRBJ1-2; D may be TRBD1 (5 bases). This CDR3 region has 14 residues. Trimming removed 6 bases from V and 3 bases from J, with 15 bases in between. The germline CDR1 and CDR2 sequences are SGHNT and YYREEE (reference sequence).

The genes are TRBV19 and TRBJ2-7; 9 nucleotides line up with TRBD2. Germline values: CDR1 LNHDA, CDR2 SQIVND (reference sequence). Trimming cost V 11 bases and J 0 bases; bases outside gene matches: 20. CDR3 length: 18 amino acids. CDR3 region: CARIPHRAGGGISYEQYF. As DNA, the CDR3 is TGTGCCCGAATCCCTCACCGGGCGGGAGGGGGCATCTCCTACGAGCAGTACTTC.

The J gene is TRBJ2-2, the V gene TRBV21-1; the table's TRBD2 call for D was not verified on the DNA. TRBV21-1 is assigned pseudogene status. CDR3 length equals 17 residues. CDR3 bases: TGTGCCAGCAGGCGGACTAGCGGGTGCCCTTGCGGCGGGGAGCTGTTTTTT. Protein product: CASRRTSGCPCGGELFF.

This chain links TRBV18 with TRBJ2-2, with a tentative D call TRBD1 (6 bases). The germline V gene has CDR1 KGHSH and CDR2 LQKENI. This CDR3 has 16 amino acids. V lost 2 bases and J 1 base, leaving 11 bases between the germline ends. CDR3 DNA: TGTGCCAGCTCACCAGTTCCGGGACAGAACACCGGGGAGCTGTTTTTT. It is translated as CASSPVPGQNTGELFF. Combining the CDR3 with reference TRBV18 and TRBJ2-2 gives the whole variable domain NAGVMQNPRHLVRRRGQEARLRCSPMKGHSHVYWYRQLPEEGLKFMVYLQKENIIDESGMPKERFSAEFPKEGPSILRIQQVVRGDSAAYFCASSPVPGQNTGELFFGEGSRLTVL.

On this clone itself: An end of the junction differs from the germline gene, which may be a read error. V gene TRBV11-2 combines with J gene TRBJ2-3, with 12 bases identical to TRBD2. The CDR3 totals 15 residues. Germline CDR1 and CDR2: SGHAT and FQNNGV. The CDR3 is CASSLGLAGLDTQYF. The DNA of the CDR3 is TGTGCCAGCAGTTTAGGACTAGCGGGACTAGATACGCAGTATTTT.

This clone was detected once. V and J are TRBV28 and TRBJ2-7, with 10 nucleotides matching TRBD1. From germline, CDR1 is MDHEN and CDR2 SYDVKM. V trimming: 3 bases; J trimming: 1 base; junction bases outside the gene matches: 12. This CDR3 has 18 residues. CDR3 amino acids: CASSFAIADRGMSYEQYF. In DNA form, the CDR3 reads TGTGCCAGCAGTTTCGCCATTGCGGACAGGGGGATGTCCTACGAGCAGTACTTC.

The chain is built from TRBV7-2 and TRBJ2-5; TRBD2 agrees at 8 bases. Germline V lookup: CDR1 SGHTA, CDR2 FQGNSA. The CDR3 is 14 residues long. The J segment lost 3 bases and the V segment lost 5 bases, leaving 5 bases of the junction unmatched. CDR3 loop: CASSRSGAEETQYF. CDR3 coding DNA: TGTGCCAGCAGCCGTAGCGGGGCCGAAGAGACCCAGTACTTC.

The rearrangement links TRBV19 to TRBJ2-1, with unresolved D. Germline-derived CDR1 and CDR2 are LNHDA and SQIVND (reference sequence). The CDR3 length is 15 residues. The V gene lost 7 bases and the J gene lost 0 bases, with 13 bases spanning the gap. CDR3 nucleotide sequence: TGTGCCAGTAAAGAGGCTCAAAGCTCCTACAATGAGCAGTTCTTC. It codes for CASKEAQSSYNEQFF.

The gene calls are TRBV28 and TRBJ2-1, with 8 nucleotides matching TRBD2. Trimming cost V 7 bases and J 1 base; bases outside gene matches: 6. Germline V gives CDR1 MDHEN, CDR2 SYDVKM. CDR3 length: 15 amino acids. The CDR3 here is CASTGGGRSYNEQFF. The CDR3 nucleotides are TGTGCCAGCACTGGGGGCGGGAGGTCCTACAATGAGCAGTTCTTC.

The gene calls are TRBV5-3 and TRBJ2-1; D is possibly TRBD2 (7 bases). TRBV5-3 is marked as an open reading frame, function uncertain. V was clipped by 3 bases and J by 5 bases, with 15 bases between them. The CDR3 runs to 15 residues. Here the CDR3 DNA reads TGTGCCAGAAGCTGGGGGGCTAGCGGACACAATGAGCAGTTCTTC. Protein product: CARSWGASGHNEQFF.

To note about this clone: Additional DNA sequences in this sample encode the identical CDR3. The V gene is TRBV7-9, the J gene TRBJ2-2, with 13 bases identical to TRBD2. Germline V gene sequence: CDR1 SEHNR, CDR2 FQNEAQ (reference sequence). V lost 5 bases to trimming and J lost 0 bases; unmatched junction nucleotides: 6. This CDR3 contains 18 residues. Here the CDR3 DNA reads TGTGCCAGCAGCCCGGGGACTAGCGGGGATGCGAACACCGGGGAGCTGTTTTTT. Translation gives CASSPGTSGDANTGELFF.

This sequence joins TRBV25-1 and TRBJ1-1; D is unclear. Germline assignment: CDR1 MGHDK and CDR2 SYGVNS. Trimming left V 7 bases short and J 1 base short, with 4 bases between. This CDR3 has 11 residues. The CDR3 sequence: CASKRNTEAFF. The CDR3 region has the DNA TGTGCCAGCAAGAGGAACACTGAAGCTTTCTTT.

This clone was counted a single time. CDR3 in amino acids: CASNIQNLQETQYF. The DNA for the CDR3 is TGTGCCAGCAACATACAGAATCTCCAAGAGACCCAGTACTTC. V is TRBV2 and J is TRBJ2-5; no clear D. Germline V gives CDR1 SNHLY, CDR2 FYNNEI. CDR3 size: 14 residues. V lost 7 bases and J 1 base, leaving 13 bases between the germline ends.

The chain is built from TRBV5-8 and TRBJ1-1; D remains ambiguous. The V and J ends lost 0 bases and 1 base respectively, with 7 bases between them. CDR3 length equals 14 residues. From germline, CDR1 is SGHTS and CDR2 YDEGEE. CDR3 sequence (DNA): TGTGCCAGCAGCTTGGTCTTCCCGAACACTGAAGCTTTCTTT. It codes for CASSLVFPNTEAFF. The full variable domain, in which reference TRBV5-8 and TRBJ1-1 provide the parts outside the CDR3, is EAGVTQSPTHLIKTRGQQATLRCSPISGHTSVYWYQQALGLGLQFLLWYDEGEERNRGNFPPRFSGRQFPNYSSELNVNALELEDSALYLCASSLVFPNTEAFFGQGTRLTVV.

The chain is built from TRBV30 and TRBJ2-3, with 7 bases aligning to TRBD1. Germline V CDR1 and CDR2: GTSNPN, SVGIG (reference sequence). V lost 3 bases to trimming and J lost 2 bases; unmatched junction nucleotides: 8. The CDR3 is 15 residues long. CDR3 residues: CAWSHTGASTDTQYF. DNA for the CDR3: TGTGCCTGGAGCCATACAGGGGCGTCCACAGATACGCAGTATTTT.

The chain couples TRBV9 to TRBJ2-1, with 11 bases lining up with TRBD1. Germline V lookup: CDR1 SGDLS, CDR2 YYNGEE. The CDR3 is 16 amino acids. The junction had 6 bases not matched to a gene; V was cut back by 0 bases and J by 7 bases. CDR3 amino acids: CASSVARTGGWNEQFF. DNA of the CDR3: TGTGCCAGCAGCGTAGCAAGGACAGGGGGCTGGAATGAGCAGTTCTTC.

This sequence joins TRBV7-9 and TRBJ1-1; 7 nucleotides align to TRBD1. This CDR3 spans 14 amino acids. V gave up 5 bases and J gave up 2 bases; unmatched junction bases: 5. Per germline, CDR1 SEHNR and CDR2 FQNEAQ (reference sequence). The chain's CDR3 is CASSAGTANTEAFF. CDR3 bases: TGTGCCAGCAGCGCAGGGACAGCTAACACTGAAGCTTTCTTT.

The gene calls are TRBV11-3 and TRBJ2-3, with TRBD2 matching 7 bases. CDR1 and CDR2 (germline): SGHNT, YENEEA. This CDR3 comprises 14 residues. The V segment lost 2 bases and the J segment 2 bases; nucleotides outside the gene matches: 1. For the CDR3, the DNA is TGTGCCAGCAGCTTAAGCGGGGTCACAGATACGCAGTATTTT. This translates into CASSLSGVTDTQYF.

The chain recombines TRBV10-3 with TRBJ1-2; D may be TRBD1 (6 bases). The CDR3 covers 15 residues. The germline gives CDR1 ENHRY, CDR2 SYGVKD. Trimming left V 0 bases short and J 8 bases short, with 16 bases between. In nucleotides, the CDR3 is TGTGCCATCAGTGAGTCCGACAGGTCCGCGTGGGGCTACACCTTC. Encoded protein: CAISESDRSAWGYTF.

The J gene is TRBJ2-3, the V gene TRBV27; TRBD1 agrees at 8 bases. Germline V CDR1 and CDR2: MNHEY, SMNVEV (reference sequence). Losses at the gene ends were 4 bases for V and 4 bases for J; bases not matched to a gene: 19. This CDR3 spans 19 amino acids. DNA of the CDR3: TGTGCCAGCAGTTCCATTAACACCCTCAAAGACAGGGGTCCAGATACGCAGTATTTT. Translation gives CASSSINTLKDRGPDTQYF.

The CDR3 bases are TGCGCCAGCAGTCAGGAGACCGCCGGGAGGGACCCACTTATTGGGCAGTACTTC. Translated, it gives CASSQETAGRDPLIGQYF. The chain combines TRBV23-1 with TRBJ2-7, with 8 bases aligning to TRBD2. TRBV23-1 is placed among ORFs of uncertain function. The CDR3 totals 18 residues. The J segment lost 9 bases and the V segment lost 3 bases, leaving 22 bases of the junction unmatched.

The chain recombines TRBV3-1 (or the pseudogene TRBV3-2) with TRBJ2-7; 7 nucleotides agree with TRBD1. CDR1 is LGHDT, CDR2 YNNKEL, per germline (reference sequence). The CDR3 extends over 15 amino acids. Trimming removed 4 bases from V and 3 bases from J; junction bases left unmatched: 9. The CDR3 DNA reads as TGTGCCAGCAGCCCCAGACAGGGCATAGGCTACGAGCAGTACTTC. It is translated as CASSPRQGIGYEQYF.

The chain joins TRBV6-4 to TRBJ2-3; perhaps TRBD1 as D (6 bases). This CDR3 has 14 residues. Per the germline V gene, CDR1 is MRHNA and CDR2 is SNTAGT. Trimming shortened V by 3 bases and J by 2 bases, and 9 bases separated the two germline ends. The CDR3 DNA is TGTGCCAGCAGTGAGGACAGTTACACAGATACGCAGTATTTT. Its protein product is CASSEDSYTDTQYF.

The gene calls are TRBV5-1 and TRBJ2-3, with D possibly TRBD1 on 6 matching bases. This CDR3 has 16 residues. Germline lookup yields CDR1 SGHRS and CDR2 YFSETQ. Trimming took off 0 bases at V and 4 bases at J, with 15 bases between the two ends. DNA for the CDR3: TGCGCCAGCAGCTTGGCGCCGGACAGCGTTTCAGATACGCAGTATTTT. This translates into CASSLAPDSVSDTQYF.

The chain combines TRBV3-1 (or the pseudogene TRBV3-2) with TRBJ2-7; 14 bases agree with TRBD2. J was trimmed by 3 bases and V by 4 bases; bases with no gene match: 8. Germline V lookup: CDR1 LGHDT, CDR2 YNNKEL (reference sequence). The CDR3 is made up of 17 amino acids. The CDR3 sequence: CASSRSTSGRANYEQYF. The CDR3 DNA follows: TGTGCCAGCAGCCGCTCGACTAGCGGGAGGGCGAACTACGAGCAGTACTTC.

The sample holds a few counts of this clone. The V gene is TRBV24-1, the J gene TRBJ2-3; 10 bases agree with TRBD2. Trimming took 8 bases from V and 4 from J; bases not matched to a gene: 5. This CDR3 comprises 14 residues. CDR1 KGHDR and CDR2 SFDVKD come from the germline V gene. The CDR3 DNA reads TGTGCCACCACTAGCGGGAGCCGGCCAGATACGCAGTATTTT. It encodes CATTSGSRPDTQYF.

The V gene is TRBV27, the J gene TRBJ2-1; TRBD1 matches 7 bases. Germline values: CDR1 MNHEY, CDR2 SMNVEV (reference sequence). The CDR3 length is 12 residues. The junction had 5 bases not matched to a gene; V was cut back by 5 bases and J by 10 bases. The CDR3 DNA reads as TGTGCCAGCAGTCCTAACAGGGGCGAGCAGTTCTTC. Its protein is CASSPNRGEQFF.